Shown below are 15 T cell receptor beta chains from a single sample sequenced in a study of T cells in Graves' hyperthyroidism and ophthalmopathy. The investigators amplified TCR beta CDR3 regions from RNA transcripts. The primer set for the first-round RT-PCR of the TCR CDR3 was HTBI. MiXCR, applied by TCRdb to the multiplex PCR reads, yields one record per CDR3 protein. Of hundreds of thousands of distinct CDR3 sequences in the sample, 16% are singletons; the top ten hold approximately 18%. Sequenced material: blood. The receptors here all came from a young woman with Graves' hyperthyroidism.

This clonotype was counted only a few times. The chain employs TRBV20-1 and TRBJ2-2, with D unresolved. The germline V gene has CDR1 DFQATT and CDR2 SNEGSKA (reference sequence). V lost 3 bases, J lost 5 bases, and 7 bases lay in between. The CDR3 has 12 amino acids. The chain's CDR3 is CSARAGTGELFF. CDR3 nucleotide sequence: TGCAGTGCTAGGGCCGGGACCGGGGAGCTGTTTTTT.

This chain connects TRBV4-1 to TRBJ2-2; perhaps TRBD2 as D (5 bases). The V gene's germline CDR1 is MGHRA and CDR2 YSYEKL. V was pared by 3 bases and J by 0 bases, with 14 bases between. This CDR3 comprises 17 residues. The CDR3 here is CASSHPRGQTNTGELFF. The CDR3 DNA reads as TGCGCCAGCAGCCACCCCCGAGGGCAGACGAACACCGGGGAGCTGTTTTTT.

This clonotype showed up just a few times. CDR3 in amino acids: CASSLRGGLTSGANVLTF. CDR3 nucleotides: TGTGCCAGCAGCCTCAGGGGAGGACTGACCTCTGGGGCCAACGTCCTGACTTTC. This rearrangement joins TRBV6-2 or TRBV6-3 to TRBJ2-6; D could derive from TRBD1 or TRBD2 (6 bases each). V shed 6 bases and J shed 0 bases, with 18 bases lying between them. The germline gives CDR1 MNHEY, CDR2 SVGEGT. This CDR3 comprises 18 residues.

The rearrangement links TRBV5-6 to TRBJ1-5; TRBD1 matches 8 bases. The CDR3 runs to 15 residues. CDR1 is SGHDT, CDR2 YYEEEE, per germline. J was trimmed by 3 bases and V by 4 bases; bases with no gene match: 6. CDR3 coding DNA: TGTGCCAGCAGCACGGGACAGGCTTCCAATCAGCCCCAGCATTTT. It specifies CASSTGQASNQPQHF.

This clonotype was seen more than once but under ten times. The gene calls are TRBV12-3 or TRBV12-4 and TRBJ2-3; no clear D gene. The CDR3 sequence is 13 residues long. The ends were cut back, 8 bases at V and 6 bases at J, with 15 bases in the middle. The CDR3 region is CASGPQPSDTQYF. As DNA, the CDR3 is TGTGCCAGCGGACCCCAACCCTCCGATACGCAGTATTTT.

This clonotype was detected only a few times. The V gene is TRBV29-1, the J gene TRBJ2-7, with D perhaps TRBD2 (6 bases). From germline, CDR1 is SQVTM and CDR2 ANQGSEA. Trimming took 2 bases from V and 6 from J, leaving 20 bases between them. The CDR3 has 15 residues. CDR3 region: CSVETLGRGSSEQYF. CDR3 nucleotide sequence: TGCAGCGTTGAAACCCTGGGGCGGGGATCAAGCGAGCAGTACTTC.

This chain's CDR3 is CSVVVLTSGNFYNEQFF. The DNA of the CDR3 is TGCAGCGTTGTGGTATTGACTAGCGGGAATTTCTACAATGAGCAGTTCTTC. J is TRBJ2-1 and V is TRBV29-1; 11 positions agree with TRBD2. The CDR3 covers 17 residues. CDR1 is SQVTM and CDR2 is ANQGSEA in the germline V gene. Germline trimming cut 4 bases from V and 3 bases from J; bases unmatched to any gene: 11.

This chain joins TRBV19 and TRBJ2-3; D may be TRBD2 (6 bases). CDR3 length: 15 amino acids. Deletions cut 5 bases from V and 4 bases from J, with 16 bases between. CDR1 and CDR2 (germline): LNHDA, SQIVND (reference sequence). The CDR3 is CASSFWGSSADTQYF. Written as DNA, the CDR3 is TGTGCCAGTAGTTTTTGGGGATCTAGCGCAGATACGCAGTATTTT.

This rearrangement joins TRBV20-1 to TRBJ2-7; TRBD1 might be the D (6 bases). This CDR3 region has 11 residues. The germline CDR1 and CDR2 sequences are DFQATT and SNEGSKA (reference sequence). V lost 6 bases and J lost 5, with 11 bases in between. The CDR3 nucleotides read TGCAGTGCACCCGACAGGCACGAGCAGTACTTC. It specifies CSAPDRHEQYF.

This clonotype was recorded many times. The V call is TRBV12-3 or TRBV12-4, the J call TRBJ2-7; D unresolved. The V end was cut by 3 bases, the J end by 6 bases, with 9 bases between. CDR3 size: 12 residues. The CDR3 coding sequence is TGTGCCAGCAGTTTTTCAAAGGGCGAGCAGTACTTC. Amino acids: CASSFSKGEQYF.

This clonotype occurred many times. The chain joins TRBV7-3 to TRBJ1-1; D is ambiguous. Looked up from germline, CDR1 is SGHTA and CDR2 is FQGTGA. The length of the CDR3 is 10 residues. The V and J ends lost 5 bases and 5 bases respectively, with 3 bases between them. The CDR3 sequence: CASSRTEAFF. The CDR3 DNA reads TGTGCCAGCAGCCGGACTGAAGCTTTCTTT.

As concerns this clonotype: Being one base from a much bigger clone, this may be a read error. The chain employs TRBV2 and TRBJ2-2, with D possibly matching TRBD2 (6 bases). V was trimmed by 8 bases and J by 1 base, leaving 11 bases between them. This CDR3 comprises 14 residues. Germline loops: CDR1 SNHLY, CDR2 FYNNEI. This CDR3 reads CASGQGGNTGELFF. In DNA form, the CDR3 reads TGTGCCAGCGGTCAGGGAGGGAACACCGGGGAGCTGTTTTTT.

As for this clonotype: This clone may be a read error of a much larger clone one base away. The V call is TRBV6-1, the J call TRBJ2-2; possibly TRBD1 or TRBD2 for D (6 bases each). CDR1 MNHNS and CDR2 SASEGT come from the germline V gene. This CDR3 region has 17 residues. In nucleotides, the CDR3 is TGTGCCAGCAGTGAGGCCCCGGGGGCAGCTCGCACCGAGGAGCTGTTTTTT. Translation: CASSEAPGAARTEELFF.

The V and J genes are TRBV27 and TRBJ2-3; 7 positions match TRBD1. Per germline, CDR1 MNHEY and CDR2 SMNVEV (reference sequence). The CDR3 is 18 residues long. After removal of 8 bases from V and 1 base from J, the junction contained 18 bases not matched to a gene. CDR3 in amino acids: CASRRRLLFTGGTDTQYF. CDR3 sequence (DNA): TGTGCCAGCCGTAGACGCCTTCTTTTTACAGGGGGCACAGATACGCAGTATTTT.

This clonotype was detected a few times. A read error may explain this, as a much larger clone is one base away. As DNA, the CDR3 is TGTGCCAGCAGTCACAACTATGGCTACACCTTC. Amino acid sequence: CASSHNYGYTF. This chain links TRBV12-3 or TRBV12-4 with TRBJ1-2; no reliable D call. V lost 5 bases to trimming and J lost 2 bases, with 3 bases between them. CDR3 size: 11 residues.